The next 14 T cell receptor beta chains were all read from a single sample in a study of sequential checkpoint blockade in melanoma. Sequenced by immunoSEQ multiplex PCR; TCRdb stores in-frame clones only, minus some. Here the sample spans 13,000 or so clones, around 73% being singletons. Documented treatment: randomized to nivolumab then ipilimumab (arm A) or the reverse (arm B). Material: CD8+ T cells sorted from blood (inferred from file names), obtained from a patient given nivolumab and ipilimumab in sequence. These receptor sequences come from a human donor with melanoma.

The chain has TRBV7-2 and TRBJ2-5; 15 positions match TRBD2. The V gene end was trimmed by 5 bases and the J gene end by 5 bases; junction bases not matched to a gene: 3. CDR1 SGHTA and CDR2 FQGNSA come from the germline V gene. The CDR3 is made up of 15 amino acids. CDR3 sequence reads: CASSTGTSGGETQYF. The CDR3 coding sequence is TGTGCCAGCAGCACGGGGACTAGCGGGGGGGAGACCCAGTACTTC.

This chain connects TRBV30 to TRBJ2-1; D is uncertain. V lost 3 bases to trimming and J lost 8 bases, with 14 bases between them. This CDR3 region has 13 residues. Per the germline V gene, CDR1 is GTSNPN and CDR2 is SVGIG (reference sequence). CDR3 loop: CAWSLFNFDEQFF. The CDR3 DNA reads TGTGCCTGGAGCCTATTTAATTTCGATGAGCAGTTCTTC. The complete variable domain, with remaining parts taken from reference TRBV30 and TRBJ2-1, reads SQTIHQWPATLVQPVGSPLSLECTVEGTSNPNLYWYRQAAGRGLQLLFYSVGIGQISSEVPQNLSASRPQDRQFILSSKKLLLSDSGFYLCAWSLFNFDEQFFGPGTRLTVL.

The chain is built from TRBV27 and TRBJ2-3, with 7 bases fitting TRBD2. V was clipped by 5 bases and J by 6 bases; unmatched bases: 8. Germline CDR1 reads MNHEY; CDR2 reads SMNVEV (reference sequence). The CDR3 has 14 amino acids. The CDR3 DNA reads as TGTGCCAGCAGTCTCAGTGCGGGGGTGGATACGCAGTATTTT. Translation gives CASSLSAGVDTQYF.

The V and J genes are TRBV27 and TRBJ2-3; D might be TRBD2 (6 bases). V was cut by 6 bases and J by 2 bases, with 21 bases left in between. The CDR3 sequence is 17 residues long. Germline CDR1 and CDR2: MNHEY and SMNVEV (reference sequence). This chain's CDR3 is CASRTLQEGSSTDTQYF. The DNA for the CDR3 is TGTGCCAGCAGAACACTCCAGGAGGGCTCTTCCACAGATACGCAGTATTTT.

The rearrangement joins TRBV7-5 to TRBJ2-7; the D call in the table, TRBD1, was not verified against the DNA. TRBV7-5 counts as a pseudogene. This CDR3 region has 14 residues. The CDR3 is CASSLLPGAYEQYF. CDR3 coding DNA: TGTGCCAGCAGCTTATTACCAGGGGCCTACGAGCAGTACTTC.

This chain connects TRBV6-1 to TRBJ2-5; D may be TRBD2 (6 bases). V shed 4 bases and J shed 5 bases, with 17 bases lying between them. The CDR3 has 15 amino acids. Germline assignment: CDR1 MNHNS and CDR2 SASEGT. Written as DNA, the CDR3 is TGTGCCAGCAGTGTAGATAGCGGTGCGTGGGAGACCCAGTACTTC. It encodes CASSVDSGAWETQYF.

V gene TRBV9 combines with J gene TRBJ2-5, with 10 nucleotides matching TRBD1. From germline, CDR1 is SGDLS and CDR2 YYNGEE. V lost 3 bases, J lost 6 bases, and 8 bases stayed unmatched. There are 15 residues in the CDR3. In DNA form, the CDR3 reads TGTGCCAGCAGCGCCGGTCGGACAGGGGGAAAGACCCAGTACTTC. It yields the protein CASSAGRTGGKTQYF. Complete variable domain (other parts from reference TRBV9 and TRBJ2-5): DSGVTQTPKHLITATGQRVTLRCSPRSGDLSVYWYQQSLDQGLQFLIQYYNGEERAKGNILERFSAQQFPDLHSELNLSSLELGDSALYFCASSAGRTGGKTQYFGPGTRLLVL.

The chain is built from TRBV27 and TRBJ2-3; 8 nucleotides line up with TRBD2. Losses at the gene ends were 6 bases for V and 4 bases for J; bases not matched to a gene: 12. CDR3 length equals 16 residues. Germline assignment: CDR1 MNHEY and CDR2 SMNVEV (reference sequence). CDR3 region: CASRSTSGPYADTQYF. The DNA of the CDR3 is TGTGCCAGCAGAAGTACTAGCGGTCCTTACGCAGATACGCAGTATTTT.

J is TRBJ1-2 and V is TRBV5-6, with a weak D call TRBD1 (5 bases). Trimming took 1 base from V and 1 from J, leaving 11 bases between them. Germline CDR1 is SGHDT and CDR2 is YYEEEE. The CDR3 is 15 amino acids. The CDR3 loop is CASSLMTDVNYGYTF. The CDR3 bases are TGTGCCAGCAGCTTGATGACAGATGTTAACTATGGCTACACCTTC.

V usage is TRBV9 and J usage is TRBJ2-1; 7 nucleotides match TRBD2. V was clipped by 0 bases and J by 0 bases; unmatched bases: 9. The CDR3 extends over 18 amino acids. The V gene's germline CDR1 is SGDLS and CDR2 YYNGEE. Here the CDR3 reads CASSVEAGPGGSYNEQFF. The CDR3 coding sequence is TGTGCCAGCAGCGTAGAAGCAGGGCCGGGGGGCTCCTACAATGAGCAGTTCTTC.

About this clone itself: Different DNA sequences within this sample yield the same CDR3. The chain has TRBV30 and TRBJ2-7, with D possibly TRBD1 on 6 matching bases. The CDR3 is 13 residues long. Germline CDR1 GTSNPN, CDR2 SVGIG (reference sequence). The V and J ends lost 1 base and 1 base respectively, with 8 bases between them. The CDR3 here is CAWSGDNSYEQYF. The CDR3 coding sequence is TGTGCCTGGAGTGGGGACAATTCCTACGAGCAGTACTTC.

The V call is TRBV5-1, the J call TRBJ2-7; D possibly corresponds to TRBD1 (5 bases). Trimming shortened V by 1 base and J by 5 bases, and 10 bases separated the two germline ends. The CDR3 is made up of 13 amino acids. CDR1 and CDR2 from the germline V gene are SGHRS and YFSETQ. CDR3: CASSLRAGNEQYF. CDR3 nucleotide sequence: TGCGCCAGCAGCTTGAGGGCAGGGAACGAGCAGTACTTC.

The rearrangement joins TRBV7-9 to TRBJ1-1; 7 nucleotides match TRBD1. Germline loops: CDR1 SEHNR, CDR2 FQNEAQ (reference sequence). The CDR3 runs to 15 residues. Unmatched junction bases numbered 11, after V lost 4 bases and J lost 6 bases. The CDR3 DNA reads TGTGCCAGCAGCTCCTGGCAGGGGGAGGTGGCTGAAGCTTTCTTT. Its protein product is CASSSWQGEVAEAFF.

This chain uses TRBV7-9 with TRBJ2-7; D gene uncertain. CDR1 and CDR2 (germline): SEHNR, FQNEAQ (reference sequence). V was clipped by 3 bases and J by 1 base, with 10 bases between them. The CDR3 has 14 amino acids. As DNA, the CDR3 is TGTGCCAGCAGCTTTATAGAGTCTTCCTACGAGCAGTACTTC. Its protein product is CASSFIESSYEQYF.